This TCR beta chain comes out of a study of blood T cell repertoires in COVID-19. About the research overall: Samples of COVID-19 (acute and convalescent) were obtained from the United States, Italy and Spain.

Original analysis: Reference gene primer amplification in the assay estimated nucleated cell counts. Measured with immunoSEQ multiplex PCR; TCRdb has only the in-frame clones, and not every one. That table supplies the V and J calls and clone size; D and trimming were determined from the DNA. The table has 170,000 or so clones, around nine tenths seen once; the top ten hold 2.7%. The sequenced sample consisted of peripheral blood. This TCR was recovered from a man aged 35 to 55 with active or convalescent COVID-19.

Here the CDR3 reads CASSQIIGGPTNEKLFF. CDR3 nucleotide sequence: TGTGCCAGCAGCCAAATCATAGGGGGCCCAACTAATGAAAAACTGTTTTTT. J is TRBJ1-4 and V is TRBV3-1 (or the pseudogene TRBV3-2), with 7 bases matching TRBD1. Germline assignment: CDR1 LGHDT and CDR2 YNNKEL (reference sequence). The CDR3 spans 17 residues. The J segment lost 0 bases and the V segment lost 2 bases, leaving 6 bases of the junction unmatched.